Only one count was recorded for the clone carrying this T cell receptor (beta chain). Sequenced by immunoSEQ multiplex PCR; TCRdb stores in-frame clones only, minus some. The table has about 180,000 clones, around 90% seen once. CDR1 is SNHLY and CDR2 is FYNNEI in the germline V gene. With 2 bases removed from V and 6 bases from J, the gap between germline ends came to 13 bases. This CDR3 comprises 15 residues. The data stem from a study of control samples from healthy donors and cancer patients. This receptor was obtained from a young man in good health. The V and J genes are TRBV2 and TRBJ1-4, with D possibly being TRBD1 (5 bases). The sequenced sample consisted of blood. The CDR3 DNA sequence: TGTGCCAGCAGTGAATCACAGGTCCTTCATGAAAAACTGTTTTTT. It translates to CASSESQVLHEKLFF.